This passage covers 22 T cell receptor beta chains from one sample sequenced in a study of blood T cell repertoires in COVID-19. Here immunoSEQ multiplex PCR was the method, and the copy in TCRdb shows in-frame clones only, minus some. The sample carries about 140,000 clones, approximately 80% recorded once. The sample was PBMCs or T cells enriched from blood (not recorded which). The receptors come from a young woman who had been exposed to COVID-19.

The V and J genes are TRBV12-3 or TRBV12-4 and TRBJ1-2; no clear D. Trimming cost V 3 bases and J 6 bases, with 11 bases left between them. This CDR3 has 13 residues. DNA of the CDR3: TGTGCCAGCAGTTTGAGGGCGGGAAATGGCTACACCTTC. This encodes CASSLRAGNGYTF.

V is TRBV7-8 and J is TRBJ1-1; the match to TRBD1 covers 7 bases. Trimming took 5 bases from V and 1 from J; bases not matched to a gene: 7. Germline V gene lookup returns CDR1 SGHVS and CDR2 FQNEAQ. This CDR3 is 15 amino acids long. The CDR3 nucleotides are TGTGCCAGCAGCCCTTGGGACAGTCCGAACACTGAAGCTTTCTTT. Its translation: CASSPWDSPNTEAFF.

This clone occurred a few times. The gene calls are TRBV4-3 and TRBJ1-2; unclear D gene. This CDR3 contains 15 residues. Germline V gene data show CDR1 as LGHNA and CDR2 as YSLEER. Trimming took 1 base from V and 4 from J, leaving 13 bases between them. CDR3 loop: CASSQVVSGTYGYTF. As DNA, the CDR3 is TGCGCCAGCAGCCAAGTCGTATCGGGTACCTATGGCTACACCTTC.

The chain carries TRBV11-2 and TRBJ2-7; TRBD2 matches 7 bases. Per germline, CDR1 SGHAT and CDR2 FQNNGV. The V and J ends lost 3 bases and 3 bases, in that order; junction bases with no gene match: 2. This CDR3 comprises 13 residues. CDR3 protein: CASSFGTNYEQYF. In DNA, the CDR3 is TGTGCCAGCAGCTTTGGGACTAACTACGAGCAGTACTTC.

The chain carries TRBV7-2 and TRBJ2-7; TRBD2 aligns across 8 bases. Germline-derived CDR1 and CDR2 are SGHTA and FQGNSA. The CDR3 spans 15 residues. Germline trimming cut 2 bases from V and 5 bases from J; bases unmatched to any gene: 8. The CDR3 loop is CASSLSGTSVDEQYF. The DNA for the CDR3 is TGTGCCAGCAGCTTATCCGGGACTAGTGTTGACGAGCAGTACTTC.

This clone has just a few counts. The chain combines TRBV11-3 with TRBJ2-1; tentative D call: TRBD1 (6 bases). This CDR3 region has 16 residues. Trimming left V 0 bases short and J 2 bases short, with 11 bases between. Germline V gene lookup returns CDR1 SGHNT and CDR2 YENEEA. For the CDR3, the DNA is TGTGCCAGCAGCTTAGAAGGGACAAACCCCTACAATGAGCAGTTCTTC. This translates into CASSLEGTNPYNEQFF.

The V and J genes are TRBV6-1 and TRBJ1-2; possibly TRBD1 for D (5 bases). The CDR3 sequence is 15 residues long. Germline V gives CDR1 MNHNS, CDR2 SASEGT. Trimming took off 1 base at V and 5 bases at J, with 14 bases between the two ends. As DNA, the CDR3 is TGTGCCAGCAGTGAAGGCAGGGCGGGAATGTATGGCTACACCTTC. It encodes CASSEGRAGMYGYTF.

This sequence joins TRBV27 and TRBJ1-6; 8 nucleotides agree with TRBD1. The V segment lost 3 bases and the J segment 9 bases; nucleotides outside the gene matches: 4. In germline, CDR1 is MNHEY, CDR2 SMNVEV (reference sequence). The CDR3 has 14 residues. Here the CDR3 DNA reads TGTGCCAGCAGTTTGACAGGGGTAATTTCACCCCTCCACTTT. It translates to CASSLTGVISPLHF.

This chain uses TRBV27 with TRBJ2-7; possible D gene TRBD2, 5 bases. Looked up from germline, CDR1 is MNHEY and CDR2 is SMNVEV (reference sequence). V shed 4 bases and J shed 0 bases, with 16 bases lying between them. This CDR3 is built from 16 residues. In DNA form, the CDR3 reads TGTGCCAGCAGTTCCACGGGGTCCTCCCCCTCCTACGAGCAGTACTTC. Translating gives CASSSTGSSPSYEQYF.

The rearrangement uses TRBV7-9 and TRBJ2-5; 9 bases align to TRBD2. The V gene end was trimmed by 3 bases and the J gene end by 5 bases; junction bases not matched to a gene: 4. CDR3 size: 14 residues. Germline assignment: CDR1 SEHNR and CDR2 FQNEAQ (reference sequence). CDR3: CASSFSGSLETQYF. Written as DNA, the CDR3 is TGTGCCAGCAGCTTTAGCGGGAGTCTTGAGACCCAGTACTTC.

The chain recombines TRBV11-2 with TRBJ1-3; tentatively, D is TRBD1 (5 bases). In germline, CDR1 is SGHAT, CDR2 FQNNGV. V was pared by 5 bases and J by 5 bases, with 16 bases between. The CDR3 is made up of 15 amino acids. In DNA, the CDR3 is TGTGCCAGCAGCCCCCGGGGGGGTTCGAGAAACACCATATATTTT. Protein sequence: CASSPRGGSRNTIYF.

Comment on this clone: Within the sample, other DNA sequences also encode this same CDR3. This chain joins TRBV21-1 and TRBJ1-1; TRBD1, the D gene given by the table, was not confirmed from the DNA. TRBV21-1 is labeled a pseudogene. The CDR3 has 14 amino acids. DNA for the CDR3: TGTGCCAGCAGCAAAGGGGGGCTGAACACTGAAGCTTTCTTT. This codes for CASSKGGLNTEAFF.

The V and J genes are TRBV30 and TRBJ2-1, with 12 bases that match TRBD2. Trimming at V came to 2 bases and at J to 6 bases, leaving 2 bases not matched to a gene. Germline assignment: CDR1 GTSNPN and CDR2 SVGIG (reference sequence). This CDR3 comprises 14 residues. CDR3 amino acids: CAWSPLAGGNEQFF. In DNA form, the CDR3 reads TGTGCCTGGAGTCCACTAGCGGGAGGCAATGAGCAGTTCTTC.

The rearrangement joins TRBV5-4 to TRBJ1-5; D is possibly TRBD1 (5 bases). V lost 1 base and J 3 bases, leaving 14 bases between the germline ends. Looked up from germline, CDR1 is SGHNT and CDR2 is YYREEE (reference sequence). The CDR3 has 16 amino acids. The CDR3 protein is CASSLRVRGDNQPQHF. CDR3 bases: TGTGCCAGCAGCTTGAGGGTTCGGGGGGACAATCAGCCCCAGCATTTT.

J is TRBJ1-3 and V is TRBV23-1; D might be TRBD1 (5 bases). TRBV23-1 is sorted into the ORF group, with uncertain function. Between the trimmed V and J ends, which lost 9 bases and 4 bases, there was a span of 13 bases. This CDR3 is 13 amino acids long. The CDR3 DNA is TGCGCCAGGTCAGGGAGGAGAGGAAACACCATATATTTT. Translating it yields CARSGRRGNTIYF.

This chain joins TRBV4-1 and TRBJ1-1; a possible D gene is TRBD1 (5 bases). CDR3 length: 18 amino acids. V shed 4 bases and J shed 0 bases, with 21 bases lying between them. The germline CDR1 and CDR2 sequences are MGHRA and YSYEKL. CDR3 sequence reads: CASSPSIPRAGMNTEAFF. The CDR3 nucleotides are TGCGCCAGCAGCCCAAGTATCCCCCGGGCAGGGATGAACACTGAAGCTTTCTTT.

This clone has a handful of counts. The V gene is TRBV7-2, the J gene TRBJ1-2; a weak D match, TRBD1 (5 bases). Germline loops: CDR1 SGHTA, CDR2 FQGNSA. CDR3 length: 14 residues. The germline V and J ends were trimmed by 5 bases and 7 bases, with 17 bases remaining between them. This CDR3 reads CASSPDKGPFGYTF. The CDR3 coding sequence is TGTGCCAGCAGCCCGGACAAGGGGCCGTTTGGCTACACCTTC. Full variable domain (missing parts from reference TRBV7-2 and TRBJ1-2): GAGVSQSPSNKVTEKGKDVELRCDPISGHTALYWYRQSLGQGLEFLIYFQGNSAPDKSGLPSDRFSAERTGGSVSTLTIQRTQQEDSAVYLCASSPDKGPFGYTFGSGTRLTVV.

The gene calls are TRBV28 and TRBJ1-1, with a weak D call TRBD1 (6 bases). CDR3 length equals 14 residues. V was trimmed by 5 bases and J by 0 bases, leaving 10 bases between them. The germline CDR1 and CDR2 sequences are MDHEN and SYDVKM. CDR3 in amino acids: CASSQGNLNTEAFF. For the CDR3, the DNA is TGTGCCAGCAGTCAGGGGAATCTGAACACTGAAGCTTTCTTT.

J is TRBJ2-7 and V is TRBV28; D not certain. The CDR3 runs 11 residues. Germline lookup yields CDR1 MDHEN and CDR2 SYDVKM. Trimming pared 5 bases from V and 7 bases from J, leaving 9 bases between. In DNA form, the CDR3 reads TGTGCCAGCAGTCCTCGGTGGGAGCAGTACTTC. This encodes CASSPRWEQYF.

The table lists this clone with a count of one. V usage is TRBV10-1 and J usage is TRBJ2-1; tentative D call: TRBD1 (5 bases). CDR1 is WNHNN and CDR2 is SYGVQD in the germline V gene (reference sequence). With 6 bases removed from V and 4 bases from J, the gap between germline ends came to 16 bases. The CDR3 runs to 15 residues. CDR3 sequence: CASRNDSLTYNEQFF. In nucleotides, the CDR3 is TGCGCCAGCAGAAATGACAGCCTAACATACAATGAGCAGTTCTTC.

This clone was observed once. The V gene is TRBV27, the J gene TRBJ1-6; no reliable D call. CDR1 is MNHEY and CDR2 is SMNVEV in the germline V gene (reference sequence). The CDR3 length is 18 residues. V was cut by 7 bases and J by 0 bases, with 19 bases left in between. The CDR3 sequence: CASMGDSVAPSYNSPLHF. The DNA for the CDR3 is TGTGCCAGCATGGGTGACTCGGTCGCGCCCTCCTATAATTCACCCCTCCACTTT.

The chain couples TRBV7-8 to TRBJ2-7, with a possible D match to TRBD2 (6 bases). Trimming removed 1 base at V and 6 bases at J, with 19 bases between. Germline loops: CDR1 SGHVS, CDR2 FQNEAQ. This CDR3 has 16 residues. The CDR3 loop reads CASSLVLSGPLGEQYF. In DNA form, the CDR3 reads TGTGCCAGCAGCTTAGTGCTTAGCGGTCCTCTCGGCGAGCAGTACTTC.